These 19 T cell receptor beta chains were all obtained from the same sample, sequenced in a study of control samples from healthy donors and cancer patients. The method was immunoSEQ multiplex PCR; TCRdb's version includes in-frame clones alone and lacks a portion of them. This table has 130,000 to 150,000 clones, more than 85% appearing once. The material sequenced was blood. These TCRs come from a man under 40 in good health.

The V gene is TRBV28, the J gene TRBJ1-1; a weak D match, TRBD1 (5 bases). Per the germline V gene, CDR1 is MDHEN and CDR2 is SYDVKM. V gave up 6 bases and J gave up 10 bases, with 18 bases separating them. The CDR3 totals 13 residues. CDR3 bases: TGTGCCAGCAGCCTCGACTCTACAGGATCAGCTTTCTTT. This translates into CASSLDSTGSAFF.

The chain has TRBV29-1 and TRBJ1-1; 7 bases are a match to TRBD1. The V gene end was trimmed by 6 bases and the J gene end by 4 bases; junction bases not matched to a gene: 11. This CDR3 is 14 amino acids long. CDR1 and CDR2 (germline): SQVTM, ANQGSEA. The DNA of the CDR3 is TGCAGCGTCGATGGGGCACAGGGGACCACTGAAGCTTTCTTT. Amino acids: CSVDGAQGTTEAFF.

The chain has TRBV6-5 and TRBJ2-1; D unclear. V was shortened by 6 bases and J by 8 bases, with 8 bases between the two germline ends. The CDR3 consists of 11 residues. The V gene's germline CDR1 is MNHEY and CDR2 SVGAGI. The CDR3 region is CASRDGDEQFF. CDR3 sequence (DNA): TGTGCCAGCAGAGACGGCGATGAGCAGTTCTTC.

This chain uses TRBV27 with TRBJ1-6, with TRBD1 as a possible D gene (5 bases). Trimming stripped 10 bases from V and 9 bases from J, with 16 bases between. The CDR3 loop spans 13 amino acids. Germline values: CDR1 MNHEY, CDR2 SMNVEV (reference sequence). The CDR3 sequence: CATAWDRGSPLHF. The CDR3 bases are TGTGCCACCGCCTGGGACCGGGGTTCACCCCTCCACTTT.

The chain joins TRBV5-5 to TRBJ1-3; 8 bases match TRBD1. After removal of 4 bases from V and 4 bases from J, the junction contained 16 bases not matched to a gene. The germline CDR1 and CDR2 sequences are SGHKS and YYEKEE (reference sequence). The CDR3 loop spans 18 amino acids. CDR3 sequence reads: CASSVRTGTLGVGNTIYF. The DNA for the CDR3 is TGTGCCAGCAGCGTTCGGACAGGGACTCTTGGCGTGGGAAACACCATATATTTT.

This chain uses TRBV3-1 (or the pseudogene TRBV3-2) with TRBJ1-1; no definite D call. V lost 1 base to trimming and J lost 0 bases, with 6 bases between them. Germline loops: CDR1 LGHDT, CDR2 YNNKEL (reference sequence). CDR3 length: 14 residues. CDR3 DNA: TGTGCCAGCAGCCAAGCCGGGATGAACACTGAAGCTTTCTTT. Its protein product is CASSQAGMNTEAFF.

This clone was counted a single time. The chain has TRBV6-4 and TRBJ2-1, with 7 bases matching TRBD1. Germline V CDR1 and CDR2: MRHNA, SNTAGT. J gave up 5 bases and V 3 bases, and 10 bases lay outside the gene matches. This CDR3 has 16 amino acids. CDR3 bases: TGTGCCAGCAGTGAAGAAGGGGGCGGAGGAAACAATGAGCAGTTCTTC. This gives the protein CASSEEGGGGNNEQFF.

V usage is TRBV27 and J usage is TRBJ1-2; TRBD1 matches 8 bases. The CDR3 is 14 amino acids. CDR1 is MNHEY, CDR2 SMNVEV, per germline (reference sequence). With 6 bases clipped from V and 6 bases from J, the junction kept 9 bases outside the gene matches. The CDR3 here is CASSYTRQGNGYTF. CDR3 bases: TGTGCCAGCAGCTATACCCGACAGGGGAATGGCTACACCTTC.

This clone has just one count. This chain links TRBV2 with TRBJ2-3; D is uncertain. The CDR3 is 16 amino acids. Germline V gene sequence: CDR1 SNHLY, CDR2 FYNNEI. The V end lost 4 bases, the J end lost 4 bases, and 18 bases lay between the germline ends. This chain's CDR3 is CASSGHFLPTSDTQYF. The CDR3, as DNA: TGTGCCAGCAGTGGGCACTTTCTCCCCACTTCAGATACGCAGTATTTT. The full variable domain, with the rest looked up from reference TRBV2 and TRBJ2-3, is EPEVTQTPSHQVTQMGQEVILRCVPISNHLYFYWYRQILGQKVEFLVSFYNNEISEKSEIFDDQFSVERPDGSNFTLKIRSTKLEDSAMYFCASSGHFLPTSDTQYFGPGTRLTVL.

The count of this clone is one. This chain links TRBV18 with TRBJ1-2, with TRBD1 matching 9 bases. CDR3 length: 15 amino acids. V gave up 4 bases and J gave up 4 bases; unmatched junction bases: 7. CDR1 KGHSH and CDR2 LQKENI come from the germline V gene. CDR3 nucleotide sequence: TGTGCCAGCTCACACCCGGGACAGGGTGTCTATGGCTACACCTTC. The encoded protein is CASSHPGQGVYGYTF.

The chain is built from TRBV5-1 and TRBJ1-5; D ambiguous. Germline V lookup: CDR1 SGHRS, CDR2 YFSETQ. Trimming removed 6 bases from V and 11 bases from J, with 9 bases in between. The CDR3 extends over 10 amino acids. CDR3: CASTVMSQHF. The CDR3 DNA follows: TGCGCCAGCACTGTAATGTCCCAGCATTTT.

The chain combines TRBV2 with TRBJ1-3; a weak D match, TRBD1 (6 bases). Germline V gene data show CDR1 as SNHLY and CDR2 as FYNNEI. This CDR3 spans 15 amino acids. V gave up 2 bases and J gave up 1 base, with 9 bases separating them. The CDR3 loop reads CASSEWTASGNTIYF. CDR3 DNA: TGTGCCAGCAGTGAATGGACAGCTTCTGGAAACACCATATATTTT.

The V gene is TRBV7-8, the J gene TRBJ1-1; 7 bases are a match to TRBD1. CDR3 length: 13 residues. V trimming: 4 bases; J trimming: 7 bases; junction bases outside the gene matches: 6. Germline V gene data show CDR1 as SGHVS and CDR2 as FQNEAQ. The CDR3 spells CASSSYGTVEAFF. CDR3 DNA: TGTGCCAGCAGCTCCTATGGGACAGTTGAAGCTTTCTTT.

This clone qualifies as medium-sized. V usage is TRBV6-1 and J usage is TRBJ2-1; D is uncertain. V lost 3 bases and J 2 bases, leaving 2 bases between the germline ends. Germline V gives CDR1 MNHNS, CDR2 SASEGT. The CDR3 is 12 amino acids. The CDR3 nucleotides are TGTGCCAGCAGTGACACCTACAATGAGCAGTTCTTC. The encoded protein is CASSDTYNEQFF.

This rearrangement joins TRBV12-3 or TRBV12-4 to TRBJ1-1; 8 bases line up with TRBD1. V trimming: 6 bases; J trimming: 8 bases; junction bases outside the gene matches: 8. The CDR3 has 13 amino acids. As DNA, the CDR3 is TGTGCCAGCAGCCTTAACAGGGGGGCGGAAGCTTTCTTT. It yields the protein CASSLNRGAEAFF.

The CDR3 region is CASPDRASSGNTIYF. The DNA of the CDR3 is TGTGCCAGTCCCGACCGGGCGAGCTCTGGAAACACCATATATTTT. V gene TRBV6-5 combines with J gene TRBJ1-3, with D unresolved. Germline CDR1 reads MNHEY; CDR2 reads SVGAGI. The CDR3 has 15 residues. The V end lost 9 bases, the J end lost 0 bases, and 15 bases lay between the germline ends.

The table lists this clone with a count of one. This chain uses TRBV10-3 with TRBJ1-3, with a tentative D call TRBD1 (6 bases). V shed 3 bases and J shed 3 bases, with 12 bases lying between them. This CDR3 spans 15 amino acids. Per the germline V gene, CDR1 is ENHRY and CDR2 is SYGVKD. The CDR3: CAISDEQGLGNTIYF. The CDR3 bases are TGTGCCATCAGTGACGAACAGGGTCTTGGAAACACCATATATTTT.

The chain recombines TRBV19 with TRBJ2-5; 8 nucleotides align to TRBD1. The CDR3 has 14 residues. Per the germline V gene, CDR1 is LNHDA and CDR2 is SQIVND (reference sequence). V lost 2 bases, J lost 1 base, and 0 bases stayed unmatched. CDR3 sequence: CASSIQGAQETQYF. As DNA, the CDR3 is TGTGCCAGTAGTATACAGGGGGCCCAAGAGACCCAGTACTTC.

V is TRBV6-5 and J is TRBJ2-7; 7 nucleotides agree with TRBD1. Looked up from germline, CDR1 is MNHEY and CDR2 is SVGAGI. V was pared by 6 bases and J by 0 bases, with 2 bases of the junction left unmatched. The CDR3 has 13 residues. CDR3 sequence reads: CASSWDSSYEQYF. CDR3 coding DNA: TGTGCCAGCAGCTGGGACAGCTCCTACGAGCAGTACTTC.